The clone carrying this T cell receptor beta chain appeared a few times. Its matching antigen is unknown. Germline V lookup: CDR1 PRHDT, CDR2 FYEKMQ (reference sequence). V lost 4 bases to trimming and J lost 0 bases; unmatched junction nucleotides: 9. This CDR3 region has 17 residues. The data are from a study of beta chain features in type 1 diabetes. General study findings and limits: HLA influence on TCRB rearrangement stayed unresolved here.

TCRB transcripts that were expressed got sequenced, as all of the isolated RNA had been reverse transcribed. The method was immunoSEQ multiplex PCR; TCRdb's version includes in-frame clones alone and lacks a portion of them. The sample lists more than 350,000 clones; 10% to 12% were seen once. The chain carries TRBV13 and TRBJ2-3, with TRBD2 matching over 8 bases. The receptor was derived from a woman between 18 and 29 years old in good health. Sequences were obtained from naive CD4+ T cells from blood. The CDR3 DNA sequence: TGTGCCAGCAGCTATCGGTTAGCGGGATCAAGCACAGATACGCAGTATTTT. This encodes CASSYRLAGSSTDTQYF.